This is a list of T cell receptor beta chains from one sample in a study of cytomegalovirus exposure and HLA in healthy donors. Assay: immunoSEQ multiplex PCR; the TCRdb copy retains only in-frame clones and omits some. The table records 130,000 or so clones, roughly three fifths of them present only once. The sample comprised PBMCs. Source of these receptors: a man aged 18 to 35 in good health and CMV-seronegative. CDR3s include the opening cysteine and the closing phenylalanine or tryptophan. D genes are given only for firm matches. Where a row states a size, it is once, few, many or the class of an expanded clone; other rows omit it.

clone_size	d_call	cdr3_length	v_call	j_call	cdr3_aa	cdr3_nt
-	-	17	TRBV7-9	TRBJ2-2	CASSAPLAPRGTGELFF	TGTGCCAGCAGCGCCCCCCTAGCGCCTCGGGGAACCGGGGAGCTGTTTTTT
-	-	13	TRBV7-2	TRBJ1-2	CASSLVRESGYTF	TGTGCCAGCAGCTTAGTCAGGGAAAGTGGCTACACCTTC
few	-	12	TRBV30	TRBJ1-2	CAWTQPRYGYTF	TGTGCCTGGACACAGCCCCGTTATGGCTACACCTTC
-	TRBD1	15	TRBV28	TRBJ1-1	CASTLTGPGGTEAFF	TGTGCCAGCACCTTGACAGGGCCCGGGGGCACTGAAGCTTTCTTT
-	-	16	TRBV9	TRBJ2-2	CASSVELNANTGELFF	TGTGCCAGCAGCGTAGAGCTGAACGCGAACACCGGGGAGCTGTTTTTT
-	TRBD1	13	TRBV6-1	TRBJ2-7	CASSKGATYEQYF	TGTGCCAGCAGTAAGGGGGCCACCTACGAGCAGTACTTC
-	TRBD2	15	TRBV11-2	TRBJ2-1	CASSQSGGLNNEQFF	TGTGCCAGCAGCCAGAGCGGGGGGCTTAACAATGAGCAGTTCTTC
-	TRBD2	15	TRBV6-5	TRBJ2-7	CASSRGTSGSYEQYF	TGTGCCAGCAGCCGCGGGACTAGCGGCTCCTACGAGCAGTACTTC
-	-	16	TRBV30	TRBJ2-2	CAWSPRDTPRAGELFF	TGTGCCTGGAGTCCCCGGGACACCCCGAGGGCCGGGGAGCTGTTTTTT
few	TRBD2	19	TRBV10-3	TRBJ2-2	CAISDRTSARSSNTGELFF	TGTGCCATCAGTGATCGGACTAGCGCCCGGTCTTCGAACACCGGGGAGCTGTTTTTT
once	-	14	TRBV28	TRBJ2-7	CASSKRANPYEQYF	TGTGCCAGTTCAAAGCGGGCAAACCCCTACGAGCAGTACTTC
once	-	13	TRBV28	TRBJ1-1	CASSLGQPSRAFF	TGTGCCAGCAGTCTCGGACAGCCAAGTCGAGCTTTCTTT
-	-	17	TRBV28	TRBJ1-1	CASSLPYDLRVNTEAFF	TGTGCCAGCAGTTTACCCTACGACCTCCGGGTGAACACTGAAGCTTTCTTT
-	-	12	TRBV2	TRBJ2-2	CASSDVPGELFF	TGTGCCAGCAGTGACGTCCCCGGGGAGCTGTTTTTT
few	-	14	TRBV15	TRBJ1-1	CATSFHPQRREAFF	TGTGCCACCAGCTTCCACCCACAGCGGCGAGAAGCTTTCTTT
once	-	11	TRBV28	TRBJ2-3	CASSSGVTQYF	TGTGCCAGCAGTTCAGGGGTCACGCAGTATTTT
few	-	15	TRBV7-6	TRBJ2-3	CASSLAIPSTDTQYF	TGTGCCAGCAGCTTAGCTATCCCTAGCACAGATACGCAGTATTTT
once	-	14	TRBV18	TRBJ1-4	CASSPSGLQEKLFF	TGTGCCAGCTCACCATCGGGACTTCAGGAAAAACTGTTTTTT
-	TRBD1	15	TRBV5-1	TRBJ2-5	CASSARTGVQETQYF	TGCGCCAGCAGCGCCCGGACAGGGGTCCAAGAGACCCAGTACTTC
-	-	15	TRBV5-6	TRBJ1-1	CASSLPTGPNTEAFF	TGTGCCAGCAGCTTGCCGACAGGTCCGAACACTGAAGCTTTCTTT
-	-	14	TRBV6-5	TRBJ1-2	CASSYSGQDYGYTF	TGTGCCAGCAGTTACTCGGGGCAAGACTATGGCTACACCTTC
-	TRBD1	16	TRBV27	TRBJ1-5	CASSLSMGQPRFPQHF	TGTGCCAGCAGTTTATCGATGGGACAGCCCCGATTCCCCCAGCATTTT
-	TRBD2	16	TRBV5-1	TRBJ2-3	CASSLGSSGKADTQYF	TGCGCCAGCAGCTTGGGCAGTAGCGGGAAGGCAGATACGCAGTATTTT
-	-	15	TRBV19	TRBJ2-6	CASKKGTSGANVLTF	TGTGCCAGCAAAAAGGGGACTTCTGGGGCCAACGTCCTGACTTTC
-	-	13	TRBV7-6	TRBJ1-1	CASSSSPNTEAFF	TGTGCCAGCAGCTCGTCCCCGAACACTGAAGCTTTCTTT
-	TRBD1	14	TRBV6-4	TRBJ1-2	CASRASGQGGGYTF	TGTGCCAGCAGGGCATCGGGACAGGGTGGCGGCTACACCTTC
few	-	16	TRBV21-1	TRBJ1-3	CASSKAAGQAGNTIYF	TGTGCCAGCAGCAAAGCGGCGGGACAGGCTGGAAACACCATATATTTT
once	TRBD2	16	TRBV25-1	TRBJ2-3	CASGLAGGPKTDTQYF	TGTGCCAGCGGGTTAGCGGGAGGGCCTAAGACAGATACGCAGTATTTT
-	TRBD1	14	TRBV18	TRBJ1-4	CASSPQGDREKLFF	TGTGCCAGCTCACCCCAGGGGGATCGTGAAAAACTGTTTTTT
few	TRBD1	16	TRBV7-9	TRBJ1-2	CASSSQGFGDRGGYTF	TGTGCCAGCAGCTCCCAGGGATTCGGGGACAGGGGCGGCTACACCTTC
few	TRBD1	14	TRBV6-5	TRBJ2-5	CASSSWTGQETQYF	TGTGCCAGCAGCTCCTGGACAGGGCAAGAGACCCAGTACTTC
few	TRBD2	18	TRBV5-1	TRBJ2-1	CASSFRASGRGWSNEQFF	TGCGCCAGCAGCTTTAGGGCTAGCGGGAGGGGATGGAGCAATGAGCAGTTCTTC
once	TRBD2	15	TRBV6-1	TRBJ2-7	CASSGSGAVSYEQYF	TGTGCCAGCAGTGGTAGCGGGGCTGTCTCCTACGAGCAGTACTTC
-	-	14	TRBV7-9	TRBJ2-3	CASRGGPPADTQYF	TGTGCCAGCAGGGGGGGGCCCCCCGCAGATACGCAGTATTTT
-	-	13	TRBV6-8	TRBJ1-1	CASTTGTHTEAFF	TGTGCCAGCACCACAGGGACCCACACTGAAGCTTTCTTT
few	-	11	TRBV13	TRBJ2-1	CASSFKREQFF	TGTGCCAGCAGCTTTAAGCGGGAGCAGTTCTTC
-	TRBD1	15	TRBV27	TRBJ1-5	CASSLSGQGNQPQHF	TGTGCCAGCAGTTTATCAGGACAGGGCAATCAGCCCCAGCATTTT
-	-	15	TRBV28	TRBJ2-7	CASSSQGGATYEQYF	TGTGCCAGCAGTTCCCAGGGGGGAGCGACCTACGAGCAGTACTTC
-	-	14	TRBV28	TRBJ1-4	CASSLSSTNEKLFF	TGTGCCAGCAGTTTATCCTCAACTAATGAAAAACTGTTTTTT
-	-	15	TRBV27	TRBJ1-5	CASSLDAGGNQPQHF	TGTGCCAGCAGTCTAGACGCCGGGGGAAATCAGCCCCAGCATTTT
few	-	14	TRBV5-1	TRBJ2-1	CASSLGGGYNEQFF	TGCGCCAGCAGCTTGGGCGGCGGGTACAATGAGCAGTTCTTC
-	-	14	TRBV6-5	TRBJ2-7	CASSPYRASYEQYF	TGTGCCAGCAGTCCCTACAGGGCATCCTACGAGCAGTACTTC
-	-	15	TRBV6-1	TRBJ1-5	CASSNMFRGRQPQHF	TGTGCCAGCAGTAACATGTTCAGGGGCCGCCAGCCCCAGCATTTT
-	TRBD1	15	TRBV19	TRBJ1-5	CASRARGLSNQPQHF	TGTGCCAGTAGGGCCAGGGGGCTGAGCAATCAGCCCCAGCATTTT
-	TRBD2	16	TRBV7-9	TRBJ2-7	CASSLADGRAPIEQYF	TGTGCCAGCAGCTTAGCGGACGGGAGGGCCCCCATCGAGCAGTACTTC
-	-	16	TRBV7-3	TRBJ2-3	CASSLAQAGGANTQYF	TGTGCCAGCAGCTTAGCGCAGGCAGGAGGGGCAAATACGCAGTATTTT
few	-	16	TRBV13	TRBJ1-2	CASSQRQERLIYGYTF	TGTGCCAGCAGCCAGAGACAGGAGCGCTTGATTTATGGCTACACCTTC
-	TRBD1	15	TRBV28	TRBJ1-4	CASSFLQGPGTKLFF	TGTGCCAGCAGTTTCTTACAGGGGCCGGGTACGAAACTGTTTTTT
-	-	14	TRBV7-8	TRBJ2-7	CASSLGHSNYEQYF	TGTGCCAGCAGCTTAGGACATTCCAACTACGAGCAGTACTTC
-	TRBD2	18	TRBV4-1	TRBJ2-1	CASSQVWTSGRASDEQFF	TGCGCCAGCAGCCAAGTATGGACTAGCGGGAGGGCCTCTGATGAGCAGTTCTTC
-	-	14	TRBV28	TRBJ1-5	CASSLYFRDQPQHF	TGTGCCAGCAGTTTGTATTTCAGGGATCAGCCCCAGCATTTT
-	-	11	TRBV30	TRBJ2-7	CAWRGGYEQYF	TGTGCCTGGAGGGGAGGCTACGAGCAGTACTTC
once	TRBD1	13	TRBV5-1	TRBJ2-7	CASRPGQGAEQYF	TGCGCCAGCAGGCCGGGACAGGGGGCCGAGCAGTACTTC
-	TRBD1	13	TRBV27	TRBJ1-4	CASSYDRAEKLFF	TGTGCCAGCAGTTACGACAGGGCTGAAAAACTGTTTTTT